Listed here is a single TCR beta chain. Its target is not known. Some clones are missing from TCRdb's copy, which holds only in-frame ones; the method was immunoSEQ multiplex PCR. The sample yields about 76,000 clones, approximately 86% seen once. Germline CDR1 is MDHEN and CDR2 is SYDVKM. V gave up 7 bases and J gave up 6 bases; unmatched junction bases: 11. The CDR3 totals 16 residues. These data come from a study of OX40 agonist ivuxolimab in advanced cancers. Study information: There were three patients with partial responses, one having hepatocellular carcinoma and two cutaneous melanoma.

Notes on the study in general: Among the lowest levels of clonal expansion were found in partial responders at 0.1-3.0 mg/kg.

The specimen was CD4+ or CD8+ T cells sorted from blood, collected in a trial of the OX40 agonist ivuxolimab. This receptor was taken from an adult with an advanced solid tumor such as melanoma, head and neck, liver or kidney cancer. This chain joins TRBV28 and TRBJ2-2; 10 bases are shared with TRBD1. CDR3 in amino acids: CASTTHAGTGAGELFF. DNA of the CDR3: TGTGCCAGCACCACTCATGCCGGGACAGGGGCCGGGGAGCTGTTTTTT. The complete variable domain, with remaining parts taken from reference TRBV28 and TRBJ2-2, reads DVKVTQSSRYLVKRTGEKVFLECVQDMDHENMFWYRQDPGLGLRLIYFSYDVKMKEKGDIPEGYSVSREKKERFSLILESASTNQTSMYLCASTTHAGTGAGELFFGEGSRLTVL.